The present T cell receptor (beta chain) was sequenced within a study of CXCR3-negative and CXCR3-positive naive CD8 T cells (dated by TCRdb to between 2018 and 2021). General notes on the study: About 150 million TRB reads were obtained in total, roughly 1.5 +/- 0.3 million reads per library. The diversity and physicochemical repertoire analyses included 11 donors pooled from two independent experiments. Naive subsets from roughly 5 donors and memory cells from 3 donors were included in the TRBV-TRBJ cluster analysis.

Sequencing was carried out with a NextSeq 550. The Human TCR Profiling Kit (MiLaboratory) was used to prepare UMI-labeled 5' RACE TRB cDNA libraries. The full amount of extracted RNA was used for cDNA synthesis, and the full amount of resulting cDNA was used for PCR amplification. Libraries were prepared in parallel with an identical number of PCR cycles. From the authors' description of their analysis: With a minimum of two reads required per UMI, MIGEC and MiXCR pulled out about 50,000 +/- 10,000 unique UMI-labeled TRB cDNA molecules from each library. On average, about 40,000 +/- 10,000 functional in-frame TRB CDR3 nucleotide clonotypes lacking stop codons were found per library. After each sample was downsampled to 5000 UMI-labeled TRB molecules, VDJtools was used to calculate diversity metrics such as normalized Shannon-Wiener and Chao1. Clonotype-size-weighted physicochemical properties of the central five CDR3 residues (interaction energy, strength, volume and Kidera factor 4) were computed in VDJtools. TCRdb reprocessed the reads and provides one entry for every CDR3 protein sequence; no DNA is given. In this record, the V and J calls reflect TCRdb's handling and not the investigators' own analysis. The table for this sample lists about 130,000 distinct CDR3 sequences. The ten largest clones capture under 0.5% of the sample.

For every CD8+ T cell subset, 300,000 cells were flow-sorted straight into RLT lysis buffer, and each subset was sorted in triplicate. To exclude memory contaminants, naive CD8+ T cells were stringently defined as CD45RO-CCR7+CD27+CD95-. Peripheral blood mononuclear cells were isolated from buffy coats using standard density gradient centrifugation. A FACSAria III was used to flow-sort naive CD8+ T cells into CXCR3-negative and CXCR3-positive populations. Total RNA was extracted from sorted cells using an RNeasy Mini Kit. Study-wide conclusions, independent of this receptor: Surface CD5, linked to self-reactivity in mice, was comparable between naive subsets; TCR interaction strength was therefore also inferred from TRB CDR3 physicochemical properties. Compared with CXCR3-negative naive cells, CXCR3-positive naive cells had TRB CDR3s with higher hydrophobicity (lower Kidera factor 4), lower energy, and higher strength and volume indices. Comparably high repertoire diversity was found in both naive subsets, whereas much lower repertoire diversity was found in memory CD8+ T cells. CXCR3 expression partially decreased after cryopreservation, so most assays used freshly isolated PBMCs. TRBV-TRBJ usage was similar between naive CXCR3-negative and CXCR3-positive cells from the same donor, while memory cells showed distinct patterns.

Concerning this clonotype itself: Which antigen it targets is not known.

In the germline V gene (reference sequence), CDR1 corresponds to DFQATT and CDR2 to SNEGSKA. Inclusive of the bounding cysteine and phenylalanine, the CDR3 is 13 residues long. There is no recorded DNA. The specimen sequenced was naive CXCR3- CD8+ T cells from blood. This specimen's cell subset or site label, per the study, means: CD45RO-CCR7+CD27+CD95- naive CD8+ T cells lacking CXCR3 (TNR3-). This receptor was identified in a human donor in good health. Some clones in this sample may be carry-over from other donors' samples. Recombination joined TRBV20-1 with TRBJ2-5; the D call from TCRdb, TRBD2, cannot be confirmed without DNA. The CDR3 here reads CSASDRAVETQYF.